These 2 T cell receptor beta chains were all obtained from the same sample, sequenced in a study of blood T cell repertoires in COVID-19. Some clones are missing from TCRdb's copy, which holds only in-frame ones; the method was immunoSEQ multiplex PCR. The sample consists of approximately 220,000 clones, around 82% of them appearing once. Sequencing was performed on peripheral blood. These receptors all stem from a woman aged 70-85 years with acute or convalescent COVID-19.

This chain uses TRBV24-1 with TRBJ1-1; D gene unclear. The CDR3 runs to 13 residues. Germline V lookup: CDR1 KGHDR, CDR2 SFDVKD. V lost 1 base to trimming and J lost 10 bases, with 12 bases between them. In nucleotides, the CDR3 is TGTGCCACCAGTGATTTTAATTCCAAGCGAGCTTTCTTT. Encoded protein: CATSDFNSKRAFF.

The chain is built from TRBV5-4 and TRBJ1-2, with 8 bases fitting TRBD1. Germline values: CDR1 SGHNT, CDR2 YYREEE (reference sequence). The CDR3 length is 17 residues. With V trimmed by 4 bases and J by 0 bases, 11 bases remained unmatched. CDR3 sequence: CASSRGQGAGANYGYTF. The CDR3 region has the DNA TGTGCCAGCAGCAGGGGGCAGGGGGCCGGGGCTAACTATGGCTACACCTTC.